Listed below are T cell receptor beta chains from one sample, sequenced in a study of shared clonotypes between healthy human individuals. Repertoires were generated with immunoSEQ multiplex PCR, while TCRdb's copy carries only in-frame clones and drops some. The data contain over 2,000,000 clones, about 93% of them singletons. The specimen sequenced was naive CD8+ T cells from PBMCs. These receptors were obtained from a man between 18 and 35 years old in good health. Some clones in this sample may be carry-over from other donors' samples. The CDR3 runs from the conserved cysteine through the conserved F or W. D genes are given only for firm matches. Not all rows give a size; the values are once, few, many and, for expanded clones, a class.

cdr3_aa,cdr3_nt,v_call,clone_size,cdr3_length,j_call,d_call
CASSRARSEGYTF,TGTGCCAGTAGTAGGGCTAGGAGCGAGGGCTACACCTTC,TRBV19,NA,13,TRBJ1-2,NA
CASSVLPSGSYEQYF,TGTGCCAGCAGCGTATTACCTAGCGGGAGTTACGAGCAGTACTTC,TRBV9,NA,15,TRBJ2-7,TRBD2
CASSPSLGAGPIYEQYF,TGTGCCAGCAGTCCCTCCCTAGGGGCAGGACCGATCTACGAGCAGTACTTC,TRBV27,NA,17,TRBJ2-7,NA
CASSHKDTLNTEAFF,TGTGCCAGCAGCCACAAGGACACCTTGAACACTGAAGCTTTCTTT,TRBV7-9,NA,15,TRBJ1-1,NA
CASSQTPGLAGEQYF,TGCGCCAGCAGCCAGACACCGGGACTAGCGGGCGAGCAGTACTTC,TRBV4-3,NA,15,TRBJ2-7,TRBD2
CASSSGQVYTGELFF,TGTGCCAGCAGCTCGGGACAGGTGTACACCGGGGAGCTGTTTTTT,TRBV7-9,NA,15,TRBJ2-2,TRBD1
CASSESPGRTDTQYF,TGTGCCAGCAGTGAGAGCCCGGGCCGCACAGATACGCAGTATTTT,TRBV2,NA,15,TRBJ2-3,NA
CASSEGLAESYEQYF,TGTGCCAGCAGCGAGGGACTAGCGGAGTCCTACGAGCAGTACTTC,TRBV9,NA,15,TRBJ2-7,TRBD2
CASSPIRQGESHEQYF,TGTGCCAGCAGCCCAATCCGGCAGGGGGAAAGCCACGAGCAGTACTTC,TRBV5-5,once,16,TRBJ2-7,TRBD1
CASSAPGLAGPSSYNEQFF,TGTGCCAGCAGCGCCCCGGGACTAGCGGGACCAAGCTCCTACAATGAGCAGTTCTTC,TRBV11-2,NA,19,TRBJ2-1,TRBD2
CAAGGAYNEQFF,TGTGCGGCGGGAGGGGCCTACAATGAGCAGTTCTTC,TRBV27,once,12,TRBJ2-1,TRBD2
CASSARPGLASDNEQFF,TGTGCCAGCAGCGCGCGCCCGGGACTAGCGAGCGACAATGAGCAGTTCTTC,TRBV7-3,NA,17,TRBJ2-1,TRBD2
CAWSGTVNTEAFF,TGTGCCTGGAGCGGGACAGTGAACACTGAAGCTTTCTTT,TRBV30,few,13,TRBJ1-1,TRBD1
CASSTGLFSYEQYF,TGTGCCAGCTCGACAGGGCTTTTTTCCTACGAGCAGTACTTC,TRBV28,NA,14,TRBJ2-7,TRBD1
CASRHLGLRDGTDTQYF,TGTGCCAGCAGGCACTTAGGACTGCGGGATGGGACAGATACGCAGTATTTT,TRBV27,NA,17,TRBJ2-3,NA
CASSPDRGWTQYF,TGTGCCAGCAGCCCGGACAGGGGGTGGACCCAGTACTTC,TRBV7-3,NA,13,TRBJ2-5,TRBD1
CASSARDRTERPYNEQFF,TGCGCCAGCAGCGCAAGAGACCGGACAGAGCGCCCCTACAATGAGCAGTTCTTC,TRBV5-1,NA,18,TRBJ2-1,NA
CASSSHPPGSGNTIYF,TGTGCCAGCAGTTCCCATCCCCCTGGGTCCGGAAACACCATATATTTT,TRBV27,NA,16,TRBJ1-3,NA
CASSQDGPSRALLMNTEAFF,TGTGCCAGCAGCCAAGATGGCCCAAGCAGGGCCCTCCTCATGAACACTGAAGCTTTCTTT,TRBV4-2,NA,20,TRBJ1-1,NA
CASSQGTGYNQPQHF,TGCGCCAGCAGCCAGGGGACAGGGTACAATCAGCCCCAGCATTTT,TRBV4-1,few,15,TRBJ1-5,TRBD1
CASSSRTSGYNEQFF,TGTGCCAGCAGTTCGCGGACTAGCGGTTACAATGAGCAGTTCTTC,TRBV27,NA,15,TRBJ2-1,TRBD2
CAWSGRHGTEAFF,TGTGCCTGGAGTGGGAGGCACGGCACTGAAGCTTTCTTT,TRBV30,NA,13,TRBJ1-1,NA
CASSEAGTGAWQFF,TGTGCCAGCAGTGAAGCGGGGACAGGGGCCTGGCAGTTCTTC,TRBV6-1,NA,14,TRBJ2-1,TRBD1
CASSLFGTGPYYEQYF,TGTGCCAGCAGCCTTTTTGGGACAGGGCCATACTACGAGCAGTACTTC,TRBV28,NA,16,TRBJ2-7,TRBD1
CASSPPFGELFF,TGTGCCAGCAGCCCCCCCTTCGGGGAGCTGTTTTTT,TRBV7-3,NA,12,TRBJ2-2,NA
CASSLGAGVRDGYEQYF,TGCGCCAGCAGCTTGGGAGCGGGAGTAAGGGATGGGTACGAGCAGTACTTC,TRBV5-1,NA,17,TRBJ2-7,TRBD2
CASSIMRWNEKLFF,TGTGCCAGTAGTATAATGAGGTGGAATGAAAAACTGTTTTTT,TRBV19,NA,14,TRBJ1-4,NA
CSGRQGYEQYF,TGCAGCGGGAGACAGGGCTACGAGCAGTACTTC,TRBV29-1,NA,11,TRBJ2-7,TRBD1
CASSDRGREKLFF,TGTGCCAGCAGTGATAGGGGGCGAGAAAAACTGTTTTTT,TRBV25-1,NA,13,TRBJ1-4,TRBD1
CARWTGAGELFF,TGTGCCAGATGGACAGGGGCCGGGGAGCTGTTTTTT,TRBV6-1,NA,12,TRBJ2-2,TRBD1
CASSLGRGGYEQYF,TGTGCCAGCAGCCTGGGACGGGGAGGCTACGAGCAGTACTTC,TRBV7-9,NA,14,TRBJ2-7,NA
CASSLTGGRVFYEQYF,TGTGCCAGCAGTCTTACAGGGGGCCGAGTTTTCTACGAGCAGTACTTC,TRBV28,once,16,TRBJ2-7,TRBD1
CASSVGASPGELFF,TGTGCCAGCAGCGTAGGGGCTTCTCCCGGGGAGCTGTTTTTT,TRBV9,once,14,TRBJ2-2,NA
CASSLLELNEQFF,TGTGCCAGCAGCTTACTTGAACTTAATGAGCAGTTCTTC,TRBV7-9,NA,13,TRBJ2-1,NA
CASSAAPDRGYEQYF,TGTGCCAGCAGCGCGGCGCCGGACAGGGGTTACGAGCAGTACTTC,TRBV9,NA,15,TRBJ2-7,TRBD1
CASSPGDNEQFF,TGTGCCAGCAGCCCTGGAGACAATGAGCAGTTCTTC,TRBV7-9,NA,12,TRBJ2-1,NA